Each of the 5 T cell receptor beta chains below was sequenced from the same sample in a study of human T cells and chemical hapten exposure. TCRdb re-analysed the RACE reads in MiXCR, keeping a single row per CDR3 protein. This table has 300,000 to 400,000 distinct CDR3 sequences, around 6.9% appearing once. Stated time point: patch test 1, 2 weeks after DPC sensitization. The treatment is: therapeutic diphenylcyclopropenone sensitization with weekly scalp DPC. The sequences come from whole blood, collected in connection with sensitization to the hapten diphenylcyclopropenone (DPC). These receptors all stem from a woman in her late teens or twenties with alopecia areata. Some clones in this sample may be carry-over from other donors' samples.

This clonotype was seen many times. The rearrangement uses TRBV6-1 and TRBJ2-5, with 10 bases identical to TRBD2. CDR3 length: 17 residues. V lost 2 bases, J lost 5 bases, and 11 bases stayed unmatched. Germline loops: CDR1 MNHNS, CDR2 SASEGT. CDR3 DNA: TGTGCCAGCAGTGAAAAGGGAAGCGGGGGGGCCTGGGAGACCCAGTACTTC. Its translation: CASSEKGSGGAWETQYF.

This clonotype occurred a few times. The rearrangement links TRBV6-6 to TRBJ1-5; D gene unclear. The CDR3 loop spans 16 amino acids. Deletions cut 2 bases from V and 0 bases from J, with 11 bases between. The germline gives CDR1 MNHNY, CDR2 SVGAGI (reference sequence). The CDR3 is CASSYGAGNSNQPQHF. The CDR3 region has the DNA TGTGCCAGCAGTTACGGAGCAGGTAATAGCAATCAGCCCCAGCATTTT.

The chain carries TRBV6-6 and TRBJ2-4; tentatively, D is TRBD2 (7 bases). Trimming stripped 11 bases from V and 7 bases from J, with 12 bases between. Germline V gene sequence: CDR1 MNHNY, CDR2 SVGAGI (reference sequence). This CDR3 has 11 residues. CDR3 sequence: CASGGPNIQYF. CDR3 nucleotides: TGTGCCTCCGGGGGGCCCAACATTCAGTACTTC.

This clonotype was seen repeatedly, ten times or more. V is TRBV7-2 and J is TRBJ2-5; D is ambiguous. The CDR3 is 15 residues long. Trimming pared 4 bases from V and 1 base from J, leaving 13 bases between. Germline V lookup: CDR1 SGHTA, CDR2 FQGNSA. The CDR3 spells CASSSGPYLQETQYF. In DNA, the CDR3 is TGTGCCAGCAGCTCCGGGCCGTATCTCCAAGAGACCCAGTACTTC.

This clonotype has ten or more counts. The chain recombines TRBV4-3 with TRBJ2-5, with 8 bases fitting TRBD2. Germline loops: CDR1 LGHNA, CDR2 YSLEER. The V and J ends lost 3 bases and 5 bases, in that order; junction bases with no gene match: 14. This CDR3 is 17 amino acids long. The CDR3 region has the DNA TGCGCCAGCAGCCACCAGGTGGTAGCGGGGCCGCGGGAGACCCAGTACTTC. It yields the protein CASSHQVVAGPRETQYF.